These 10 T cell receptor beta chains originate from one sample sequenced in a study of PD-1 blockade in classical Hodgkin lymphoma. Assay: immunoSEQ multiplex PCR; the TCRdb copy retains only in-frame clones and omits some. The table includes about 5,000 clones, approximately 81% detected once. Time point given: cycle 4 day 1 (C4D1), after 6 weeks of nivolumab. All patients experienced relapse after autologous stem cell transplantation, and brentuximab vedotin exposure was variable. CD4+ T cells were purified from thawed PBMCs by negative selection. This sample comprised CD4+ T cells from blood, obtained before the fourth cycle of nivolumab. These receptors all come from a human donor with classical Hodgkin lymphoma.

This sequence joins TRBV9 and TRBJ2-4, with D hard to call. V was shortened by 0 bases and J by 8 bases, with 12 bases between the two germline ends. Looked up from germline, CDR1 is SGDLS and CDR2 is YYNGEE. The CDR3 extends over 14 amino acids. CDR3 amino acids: CASSVGGWNDIQYF. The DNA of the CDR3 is TGTGCCAGCAGCGTAGGAGGTTGGAACGACATTCAGTACTTC.

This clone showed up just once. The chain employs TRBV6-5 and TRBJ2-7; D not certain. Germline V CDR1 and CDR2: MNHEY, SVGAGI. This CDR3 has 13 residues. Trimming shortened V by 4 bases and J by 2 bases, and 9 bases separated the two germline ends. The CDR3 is CASSSRFPYEQYF. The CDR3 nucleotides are TGTGCCAGCAGTTCTCGATTCCCCTACGAGCAGTACTTC.

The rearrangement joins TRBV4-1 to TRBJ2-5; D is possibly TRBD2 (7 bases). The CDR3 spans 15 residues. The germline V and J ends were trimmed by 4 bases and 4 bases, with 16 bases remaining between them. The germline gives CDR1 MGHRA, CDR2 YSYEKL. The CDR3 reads CASSLGGAPRETQYF. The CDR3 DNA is TGCGCCAGCAGCCTGGGGGGGGCCCCGCGAGAGACCCAGTACTTC.

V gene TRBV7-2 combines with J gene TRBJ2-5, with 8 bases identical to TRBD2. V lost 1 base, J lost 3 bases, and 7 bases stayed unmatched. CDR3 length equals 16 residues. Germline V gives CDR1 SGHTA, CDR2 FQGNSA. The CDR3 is CASSLDGGLVKETQYF. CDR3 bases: TGTGCCAGCAGCTTAGATGGGGGACTAGTGAAAGAGACCCAGTACTTC.

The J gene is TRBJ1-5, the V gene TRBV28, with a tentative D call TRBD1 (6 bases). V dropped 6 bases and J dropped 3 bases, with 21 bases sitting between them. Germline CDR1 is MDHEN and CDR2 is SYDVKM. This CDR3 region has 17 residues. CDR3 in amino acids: CASRLGSGASFNQPQHF. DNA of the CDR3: TGTGCCAGCAGGTTGGGGTCGGGGGCCTCCTTCAATCAGCCCCAGCATTTT.

The CDR3 here is CASSPRAGYNEQFF. The CDR3 coding sequence is TGTGCCAGCAGCCCACGGGCGGGGTACAATGAGCAGTTCTTC. The rearrangement links TRBV7-9 to TRBJ2-1; maybe TRBD2 (6 bases). V was pared by 5 bases and J by 4 bases, with 12 bases between. The germline gives CDR1 SEHNR, CDR2 FQNEAQ (reference sequence). CDR3 size: 14 residues. The entire variable domain, with the rest obtained from reference TRBV7-9 and TRBJ2-1, is as follows: DTGVSQNPRHKITKRGQNVTFRCDPISEHNRLYWYRQTLGQGPEFLTYFQNEAQLEKSRLLSDRFSAERPKGSFSTLEIQRTEQGDSAMYLCASSPRAGYNEQFFGPGTRLTVL.

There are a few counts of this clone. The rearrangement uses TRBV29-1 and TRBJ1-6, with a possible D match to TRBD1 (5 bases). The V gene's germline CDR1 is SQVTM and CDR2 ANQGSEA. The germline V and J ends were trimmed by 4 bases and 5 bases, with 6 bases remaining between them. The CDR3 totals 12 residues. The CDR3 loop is CSVGDHNSPLHF. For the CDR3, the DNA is TGCAGCGTTGGGGACCATAATTCACCCCTCCACTTT.

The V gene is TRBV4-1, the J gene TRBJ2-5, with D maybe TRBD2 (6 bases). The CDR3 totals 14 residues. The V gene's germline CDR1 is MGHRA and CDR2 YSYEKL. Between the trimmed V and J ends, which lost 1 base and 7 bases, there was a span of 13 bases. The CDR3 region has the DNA TGCGCCAGCAGCCAAGTGGGGGGTAAAAGGACCCAGTACTTC. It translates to CASSQVGGKRTQYF.

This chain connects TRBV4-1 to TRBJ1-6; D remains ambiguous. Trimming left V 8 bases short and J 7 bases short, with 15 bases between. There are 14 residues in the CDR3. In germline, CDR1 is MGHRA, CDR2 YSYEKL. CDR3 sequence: CASSPTMLNSPLHF. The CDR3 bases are TGCGCCAGCTCCCCCACGATGCTCAATTCACCCCTCCACTTT.

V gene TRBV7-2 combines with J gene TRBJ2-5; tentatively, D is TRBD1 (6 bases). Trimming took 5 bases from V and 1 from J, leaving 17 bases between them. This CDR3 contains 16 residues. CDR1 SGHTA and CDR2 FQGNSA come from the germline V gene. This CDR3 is CASSLTWDTSQETQYF. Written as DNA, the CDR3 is TGTGCCAGCAGCCTGACTTGGGACACCTCCCAAGAGACCCAGTACTTC.